This T cell receptor beta chain was sequenced in a study of T cells in Graves' hyperthyroidism and ophthalmopathy. The hyperthyroidism patients had all been newly diagnosed, and their disease duration was under 2 months. Their ages ranged from 18 to 65 years. Ten or more counts support this clonotype. Its antigen is unidentified. Researchers amplified the TCR beta CDR3 regions from RNA transcripts. Researchers ran a first-round RT-PCR on the TCR CDR3 using the HTBI primer set. MiXCR, run by TCRdb on the multiplex PCR reads, gives a single entry per CDR3 protein. The profile shows about 840,000 distinct CDR3 sequences, 38% of them singletons. CDR1 and CDR2 (germline): ENHRY, SYGVKD. This CDR3 region has 14 residues. Trimming cost V 1 base and J 3 bases, with 9 bases left between them. Notes on the study in general: Most thyroid clonotypes expanded above 0.001 appeared in blood too.

This clonotype originated in a man aged 18-30 years with Graves' hyperthyroidism. The sequenced material came from blood. The chain has TRBV10-3 and TRBJ1-1, with a tentative D call TRBD1 (5 bases). CDR3 nucleotide sequence: TGTGCCATCAGTGAGTGGGGGGTCGACACTGAAGCTTTCTTT. Protein sequence: CAISEWGVDTEAFF.